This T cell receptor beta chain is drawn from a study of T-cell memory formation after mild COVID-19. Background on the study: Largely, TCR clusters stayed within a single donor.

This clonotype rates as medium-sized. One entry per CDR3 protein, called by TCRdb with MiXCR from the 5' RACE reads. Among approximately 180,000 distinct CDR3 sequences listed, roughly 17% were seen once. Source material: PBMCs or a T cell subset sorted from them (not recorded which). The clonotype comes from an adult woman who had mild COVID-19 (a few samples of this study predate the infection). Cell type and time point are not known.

The chain's CDR3 is CASSFKGNTEAFF. The CDR3 bases are TGTGCCAGCAGTTTTAAAGGGAACACTGAAGCTTTCTTT. The V call is TRBV12-3 or TRBV12-4, the J call TRBJ1-1; D unclear. The CDR3 contains 13 residues. The V end lost 3 bases, the J end lost 1 base, and 6 bases lay between the germline ends.